This T cell receptor beta chain was sequenced during a study of blood T cell repertoires in COVID-19 (dated by TCRdb to 2018 to 2021). As for the study more broadly: Samples covering the acute and convalescent phases of COVID-19 were provided by collaborators in the United States, Italy and Spain. The prospective study material was composed of cDNA or gDNA derived from T cells, B-cell-depleted T cells, or PBMCs. Subjects who had been exposed to COVID-19, were actively infected with it, or had recovered from it provided the deeply sampled blood TCRbeta repertoires that made up the dataset. The repertoires were released in a freely available public database meant as a resource for research on the immune response to SARS-CoV-2. Samples were obtained from the ongoing ImmuneRACE study (first 160 participants) and from over a thousand subjects provided by 6 global collaborators. Nearly every sample came with metadata listing a de-identified subject ID, COVID-19 status, age in years and sex. Where available, HLA class I and class II types were taken from metadata supplied by the sample provider and were not determined by assay-based typing.

TCRbeta CDR3 regions were amplified from genomic DNA using the immunoSEQ Assay, a bias-controlled multiplex PCR. On the study's bioinformatics: Within the assay, amplification of reference gene primers was used to estimate how many nucleated cells each sample contained. To quantify the absolute abundance of each unique TCRbeta CDR3 rearrangement, sequence reads were collapsed and filtered. For each sample, productive Simpson clonality was calculated as the square root of Simpson's diversity index across productive rearrangements. In TCRdb, the immuneACCESS table is reduced to in-frame sequences with V and J assigned. These tables do not hold every clone; where another copy was compared, an unresolved V gene accounts for under half, and the others remain unexplained. That table gives V, J and clone size, and the DNA gave D and trimming. This sample comprises almost 200,000 clones, around 79% of them detected only once. About 6.5% of the sample is taken by the ten largest.

Points on this clone: What antigen it recognizes has not been identified. No qualities accompany the bases; no much larger clone lies one base away.

One collaborating source in Seattle enrolled patients while the patients were actively infected and followed the patients over time throughout the course of disease. Each collaborating institution followed its own protocols to collect whole blood in K2EDTA tubes. For TCRbeta analysis, collaborators shipped samples as frozen whole blood, isolated PBMCs, or DNA extracted from either of those sample types. Study-wide conclusions, independent of this receptor: The amount of clinical and demographic metadata varied by source and participant and was provided uncurated.

The CDR3 has 15 amino acids, counting the end cysteine and phenylalanine. Of the read, only the CDR3 DNA is kept; its 45 bases are in frame from base 1. The germline V end is reduced by 2 bases and the J end by 4 bases; junction bases left unmatched: 5. CDR1 ENHRY and CDR2 SYGVKD are derived from the germline V gene. Here the chain combines TRBV10-3 and TRBJ2-1, and 7 junctional nucleotides match TRBD2. The receptor was derived from a woman in her 40s with COVID-19, enrolled during active disease. The source material was peripheral blood. The DNA sequence reads TGTGCCATCAGTGAGACCAGCGGGGCTTACAATGAGCAGTTCTTC. This codes for CAISETSGAYNEQFF.